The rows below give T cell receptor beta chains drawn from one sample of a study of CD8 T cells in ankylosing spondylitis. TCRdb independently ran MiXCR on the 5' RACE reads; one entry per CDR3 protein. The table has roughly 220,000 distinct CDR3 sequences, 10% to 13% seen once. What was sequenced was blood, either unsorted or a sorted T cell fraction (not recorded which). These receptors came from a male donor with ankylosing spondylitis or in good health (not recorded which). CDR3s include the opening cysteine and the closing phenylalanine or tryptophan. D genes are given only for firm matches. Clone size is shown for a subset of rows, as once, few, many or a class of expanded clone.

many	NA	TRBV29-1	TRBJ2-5	TGCAGCGTTGAAGTGGGAGGAGAAGAGACCCAGTACTTC	CSVEVGGEETQYF
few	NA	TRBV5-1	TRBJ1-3	TGCGCCAGCATGAGAGGGGCCGCGGATCTGGGAAACACCATATATTTT	CASMRGAADLGNTIYF
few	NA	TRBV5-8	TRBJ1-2	TGTGCCCGGGGGGGGAACTATGGCTACACCTTC	CARGGNYGYTF
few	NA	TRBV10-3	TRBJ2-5	TGTGCCATCAGTGAGTCTGGCAGCCAAGAGACCCAGTACTTC	CAISESGSQETQYF
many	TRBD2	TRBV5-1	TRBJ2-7	TGCGCCACCAAGGTCAGCGGGGGATCCTACGAGCAGTACTTC	CATKVSGGSYEQYF
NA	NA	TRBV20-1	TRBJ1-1	TGCAGTGCTAGAGATCTCAGAGGGTTCGGCACTGAAGCTTTCTTT	CSARDLRGFGTEAFF
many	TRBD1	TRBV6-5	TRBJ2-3	TGTGCCAGCAGTTACGGGGACAGGGAGACAGATACGCAGTATTTT	CASSYGDRETDTQYF
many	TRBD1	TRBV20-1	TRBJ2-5	TGCAGTGCTGATAAGACAGGGATGAAGGAGACCCAGTACTTC	CSADKTGMKETQYF
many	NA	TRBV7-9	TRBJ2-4	TGTGCCAGCAGCTTGTCAGCCAAAAACATTCAGTACTTC	CASSLSAKNIQYF
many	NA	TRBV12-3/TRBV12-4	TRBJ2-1	TGTGCCAGCAGCCCCAACTCCTACAATGAGCAGTTCTTC	CASSPNSYNEQFF
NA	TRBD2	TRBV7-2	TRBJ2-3	TGTGCCAGCAGCTTTGGCGGGGGGAGGCGGGATACGCAGTATTTT	CASSFGGGRRDTQYF
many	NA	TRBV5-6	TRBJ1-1	TGTGCCAGCAGCCGCAGAGACTGGGCCACTGAAGCTTTCTTT	CASSRRDWATEAFF
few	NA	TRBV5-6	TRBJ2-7	TGTGCCAGCAGCCCGAAATGGTACACCTCTGACTACGAGCAGTACTTC	CASSPKWYTSDYEQYF
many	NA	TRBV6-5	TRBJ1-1	TGTGCCAGCAGTTACTCCCCCGGGACGGACACTGAAGCTTTCTTT	CASSYSPGTDTEAFF
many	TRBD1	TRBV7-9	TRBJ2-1	TGTGCCAGCAGCTTAGGGGACAGTGGTATCGGTGAGCAGTTCTTC	CASSLGDSGIGEQFF
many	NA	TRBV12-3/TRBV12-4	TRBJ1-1	TGTGCCAGCAGCCCAGACACAAACACTGAAGCTTTCTTT	CASSPDTNTEAFF
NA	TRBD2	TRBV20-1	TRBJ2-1	TGCAGTGCTACAGCTAGCGGGGGGCGCGATGAGCAGTTCTTC	CSATASGGRDEQFF
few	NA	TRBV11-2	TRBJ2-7	TGTGCCAGCAGCTTGACGGCAGGTCAGGGCTACGAGCAGTACTTC	CASSLTAGQGYEQYF
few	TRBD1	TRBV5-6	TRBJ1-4	TGTGCCAGCAGCTGGAGACAGGGGTCTGAGGCTAATGAAAAACTGTTTTTT	CASSWRQGSEANEKLFF
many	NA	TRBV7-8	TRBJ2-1	TGTGCCAGCAGCCGGATCAATGAGCAGTTCTTC	CASSRINEQFF
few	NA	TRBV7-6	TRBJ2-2	TGTGCCAGCAGTTGGGGCAGACCGAACACCGGGGAGCTGTTTTTT	CASSWGRPNTGELFF
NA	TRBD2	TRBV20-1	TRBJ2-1	TGCAGTGCTAGCGTGAGCGGGGGGACCTACAATGAGCAGTTCTTC	CSASVSGGTYNEQFF
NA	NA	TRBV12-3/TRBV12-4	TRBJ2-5	TGTGCCAGCAAAGGGCAGGGGGAGACCCAGTACTTC	CASKGQGETQYF
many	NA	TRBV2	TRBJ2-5	TGTGCCAGCAGCCCCAGCAGATCCCGAGAGACCCAGTACTTC	CASSPSRSRETQYF
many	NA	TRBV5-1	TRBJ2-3	TGCGCCAGCAGCTTGCTCGACGCCGATACGCAGTATTTT	CASSLLDADTQYF
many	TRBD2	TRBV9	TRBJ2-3	TGTGCCAGCGGGGGACTACAAGGTCGGGATACGCAGTATTTT	CASGGLQGRDTQYF
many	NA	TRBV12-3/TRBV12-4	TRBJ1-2	TGTGCCAGCAGTCCCAGGGACTTTGGCTACACCTTC	CASSPRDFGYTF
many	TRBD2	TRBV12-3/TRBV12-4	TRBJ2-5	TGTGCCAGCAGTTTTGGTGGGGGGGAAGAGACCCAGTACTTC	CASSFGGGEETQYF
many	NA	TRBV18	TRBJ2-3	TGTGCCAGCTCGGAGCGCACAGATACGCAGTATTTT	CASSERTDTQYF
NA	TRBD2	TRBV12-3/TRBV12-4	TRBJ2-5	TGTGCCAGCACCGTAGCGGGGGCCCAAGAGACCCAGTACTTC	CASTVAGAQETQYF
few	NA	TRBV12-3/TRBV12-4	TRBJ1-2	TGTGCCAGCAGTTTATCCAGGGGAGGAACTGGCTACACCTTC	CASSLSRGGTGYTF
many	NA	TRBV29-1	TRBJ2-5	TGCAGCGTTGAACCCACAGGGATTGGGGAGACCCAGTACTTC	CSVEPTGIGETQYF